Each of the 9 T cell receptor beta chains below was sequenced from the same sample in a study of OX40 agonist ivuxolimab in advanced cancers. Sequencing was performed with immunoSEQ multiplex PCR; in TCRdb, only in-frame clones are kept and a portion is missing. The repertoire holds about 73,000 clones, with 92% as singletons. The sample here was CD4+ or CD8+ T cells sorted from blood, taken in a trial of the OX40 agonist ivuxolimab. Every receptor here comes from an adult with an advanced solid tumor such as melanoma, head and neck, liver or kidney cancer.

This sequence joins TRBV19 and TRBJ2-3; D is ambiguous. CDR1 is LNHDA, CDR2 SQIVND, per germline (reference sequence). The CDR3 is made up of 13 amino acids. Trimming pared 6 bases from V and 3 bases from J, leaving 10 bases between. The DNA of the CDR3 is TGTGCCAGTAGCGACCTAGTTACAGATACGCAGTATTTT. Translated, it gives CASSDLVTDTQYF.

Concerning this clone itself: The junction shows a germline mismatch at one end, possibly a read error. The chain has TRBV19 and TRBJ2-7; D is uncertain. CDR1 and CDR2 (germline): LNHDA, SQIVND (reference sequence). This CDR3 is built from 12 residues. CDR3 protein: CATSQNLYEQYF. The CDR3 coding sequence is TGCGCCACTTCGCAGAATCTATACGAGCAGTACTTC. The variable domain in full, with the rest retrieved from reference TRBV19 and TRBJ2-7, is DGGITQSPKYLFRKEGQNVTLSCEQNLNHDAMYWYRQDPGQGLRLIYYSQIVNDFQKGDIAEGYSVSREKKESFPLTVTSAQKNPTAFYLCATSQNLYEQYFGPGTRLTVT.

This chain connects TRBV6-5 to TRBJ2-1; TRBD1 might be the D (6 bases). CDR3 length: 13 amino acids. V was shortened by 8 bases and J by 5 bases, with 13 bases between the two germline ends. Germline CDR1 reads MNHEY; CDR2 reads SVGAGI. The CDR3 DNA is TGTGCCAGCGGCAGGGGAAGGGACAATGAGCAGTTCTTC. Its translation is CASGRGRDNEQFF.

The chain uses TRBV7-6 and TRBJ2-2; 9 bases match TRBD2. Looked up from germline, CDR1 is SGHVS and CDR2 is FNYEAQ. This CDR3 comprises 16 residues. Germline trimming cut 3 bases from V and 0 bases from J; bases unmatched to any gene: 2. As DNA, the CDR3 is TGTGCCAGCAGCTTTAGCGGGGGAACGAACACCGGGGAGCTGTTTTTT. As protein: CASSFSGGTNTGELFF.

This clone showed up just once. The J gene is TRBJ2-1, the V gene TRBV28, with D unclear. Germline V gene lookup returns CDR1 MDHEN and CDR2 SYDVKM. This CDR3 spans 16 amino acids. The ends were cut back, 6 bases at V and 0 bases at J, with 15 bases in the middle. The CDR3 DNA follows: TGTGCCAGCAGGATAACAGAGATGAGCTCCTACAATGAGCAGTTCTTC. This translates into CASRITEMSSYNEQFF.

The chain employs TRBV5-1 and TRBJ1-5; D gene ambiguous. The CDR3 sequence is 16 residues long. The V end was cut by 2 bases, the J end by 0 bases, with 12 bases between. The germline CDR1 and CDR2 sequences are SGHRS and YFSETQ. The CDR3 bases are TGCGCCAGCAGCTTCATTCAAGGTTTTAGCAATCAGCCCCAGCATTTT. This encodes CASSFIQGFSNQPQHF.

J is TRBJ1-4 and V is TRBV4-3; D gene ambiguous. The V gene lost 1 base and the J gene lost 0 bases, with 9 bases spanning the gap. In germline, CDR1 is LGHNA, CDR2 YSLEER. The CDR3 is 16 residues long. The CDR3 region is CASSQVSDATNEKLFF. The CDR3 DNA is TGCGCCAGCAGCCAAGTTTCGGACGCAACTAATGAAAAACTGTTTTTT.

The chain links TRBV27 to TRBJ2-6; the D gene could be TRBD1 or TRBD2 (5 bases each). The CDR3 runs 19 residues. V was shortened by 0 bases and J by 0 bases, with 15 bases between the two germline ends. Germline V gene data show CDR1 as MNHEY and CDR2 as SMNVEV (reference sequence). This CDR3 is CASSLSYGGRNSGANVLTF. In nucleotides, the CDR3 is TGTGCCAGCAGTTTATCTTATGGGGGACGTAACTCTGGGGCCAACGTCCTGACTTTC.

This sequence joins TRBV10-3 and TRBJ2-3; TRBD2 agrees at 10 bases. The V gene's germline CDR1 is ENHRY and CDR2 SYGVKD. This CDR3 comprises 16 residues. Germline trimming cut 2 bases from V and 2 bases from J; bases unmatched to any gene: 4. The CDR3 reads CAISEASGGLTDTQYF. Written as DNA, the CDR3 is TGTGCCATCAGTGAGGCTAGCGGGGGCCTCACAGATACGCAGTATTTT.